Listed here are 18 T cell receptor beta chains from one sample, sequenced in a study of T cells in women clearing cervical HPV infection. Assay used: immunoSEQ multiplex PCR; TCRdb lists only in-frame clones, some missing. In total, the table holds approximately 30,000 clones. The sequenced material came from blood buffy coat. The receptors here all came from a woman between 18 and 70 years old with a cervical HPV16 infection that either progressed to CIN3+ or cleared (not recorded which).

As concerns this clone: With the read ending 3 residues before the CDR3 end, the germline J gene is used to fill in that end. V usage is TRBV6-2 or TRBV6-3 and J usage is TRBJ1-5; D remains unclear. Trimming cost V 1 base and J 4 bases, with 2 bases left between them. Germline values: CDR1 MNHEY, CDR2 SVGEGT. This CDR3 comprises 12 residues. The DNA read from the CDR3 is TGTGCCAGCAGTTACTTAAATCAGCCC. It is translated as CASSYLNQP. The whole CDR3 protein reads CASSYLNQPQHF.

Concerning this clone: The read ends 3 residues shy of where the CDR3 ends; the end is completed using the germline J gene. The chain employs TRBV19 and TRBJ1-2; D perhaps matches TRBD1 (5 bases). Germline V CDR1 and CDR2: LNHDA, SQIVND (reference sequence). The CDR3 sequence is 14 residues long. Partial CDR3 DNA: TGTGCCACCCGAGGGACTAGCGGAATCAATGAC. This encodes CATRGTSGIND. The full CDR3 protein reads CATRGTSGINDYTF.

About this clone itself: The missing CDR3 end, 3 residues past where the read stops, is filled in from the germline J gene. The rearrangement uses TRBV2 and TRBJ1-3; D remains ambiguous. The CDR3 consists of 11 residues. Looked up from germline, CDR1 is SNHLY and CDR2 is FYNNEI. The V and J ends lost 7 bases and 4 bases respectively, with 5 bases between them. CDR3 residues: CASTVGNTIYF. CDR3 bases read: TGTGCCAGCACAGTAGGAAACACC. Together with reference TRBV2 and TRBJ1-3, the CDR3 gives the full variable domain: EPEVTQTPSHQVTQMGQEVILRCVPISNHLYFYWYRQILGQKVEFLVSFYNNEISEKSEIFDDQFSVERPDGSNFTLKIRSTKLEDSAMYFCASTVGNTIYFGEGSWLTVV.

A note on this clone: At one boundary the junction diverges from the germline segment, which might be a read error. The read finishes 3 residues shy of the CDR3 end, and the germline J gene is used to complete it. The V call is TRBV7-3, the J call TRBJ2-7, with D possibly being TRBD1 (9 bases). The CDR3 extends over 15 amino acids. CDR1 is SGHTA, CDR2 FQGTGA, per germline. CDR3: CASILAGQGFYEQYF. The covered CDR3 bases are TGTGCCAGCATCTTAGCGGGACAGGGATTTTACGAG.

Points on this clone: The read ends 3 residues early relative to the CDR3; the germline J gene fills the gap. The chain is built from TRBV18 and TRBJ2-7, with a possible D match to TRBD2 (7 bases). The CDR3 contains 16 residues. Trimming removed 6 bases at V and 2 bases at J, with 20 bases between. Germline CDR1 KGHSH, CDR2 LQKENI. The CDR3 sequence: CASSPPRGGGAYEQYF. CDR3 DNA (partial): TGTGCCAGCTCCCCCCCCCGTGGGGGGGGCGCCTACGAG.

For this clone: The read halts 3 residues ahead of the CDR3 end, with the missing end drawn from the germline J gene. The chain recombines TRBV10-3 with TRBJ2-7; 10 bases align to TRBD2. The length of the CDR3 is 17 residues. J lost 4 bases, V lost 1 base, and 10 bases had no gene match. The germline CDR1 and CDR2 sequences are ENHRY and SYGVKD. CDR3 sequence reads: CAISEFEREGREYEQYF. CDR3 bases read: TGTGCCATCAGTGAGTTCGAGCGGGAGGGCCGTGAATACGAG.

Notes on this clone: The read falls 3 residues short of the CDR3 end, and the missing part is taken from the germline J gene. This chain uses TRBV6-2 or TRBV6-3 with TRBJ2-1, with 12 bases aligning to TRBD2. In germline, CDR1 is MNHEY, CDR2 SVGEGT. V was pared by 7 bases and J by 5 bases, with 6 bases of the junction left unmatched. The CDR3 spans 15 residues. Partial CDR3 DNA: TGTGCCAGCACAGAGGGACTAGCGGGTAACAATGAG. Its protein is CASTEGLAGNNE. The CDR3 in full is CASTEGLAGNNEQFF.

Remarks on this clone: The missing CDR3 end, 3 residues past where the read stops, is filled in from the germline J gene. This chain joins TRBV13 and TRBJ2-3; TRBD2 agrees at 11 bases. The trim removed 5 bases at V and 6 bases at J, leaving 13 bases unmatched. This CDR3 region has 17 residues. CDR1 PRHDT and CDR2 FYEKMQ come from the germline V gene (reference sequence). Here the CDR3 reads CASSPIMGTSGGDTQYF. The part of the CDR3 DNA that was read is TGTGCCAGCAGCCCCATCATGGGGACTAGCGGCGGGGATACG.

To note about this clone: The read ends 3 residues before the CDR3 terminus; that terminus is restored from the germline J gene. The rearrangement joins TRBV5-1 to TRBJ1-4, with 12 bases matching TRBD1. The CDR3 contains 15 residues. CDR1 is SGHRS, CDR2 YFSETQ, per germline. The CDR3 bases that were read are TGCGCCAGCAGCGCCCGGGACAGGGGGCTTTCACCA. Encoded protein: CASSARDRGLSP. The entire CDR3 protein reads CASSARDRGLSPLFF.

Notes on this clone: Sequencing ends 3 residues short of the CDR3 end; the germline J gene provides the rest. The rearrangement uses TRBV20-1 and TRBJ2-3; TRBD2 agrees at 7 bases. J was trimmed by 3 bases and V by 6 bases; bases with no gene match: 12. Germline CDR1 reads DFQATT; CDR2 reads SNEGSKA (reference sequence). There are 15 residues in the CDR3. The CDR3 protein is CSAELAPAETDTQYF. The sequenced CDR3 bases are TGCAGTGCGGAACTAGCGCCTGCGGAGACAGATACG.

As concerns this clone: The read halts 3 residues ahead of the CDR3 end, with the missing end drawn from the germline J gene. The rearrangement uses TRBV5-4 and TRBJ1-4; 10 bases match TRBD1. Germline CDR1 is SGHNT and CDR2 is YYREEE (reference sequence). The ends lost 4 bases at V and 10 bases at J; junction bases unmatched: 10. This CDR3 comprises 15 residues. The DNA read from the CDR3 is TGTGCCAGCAGCCCTGATTGGGACAGGGGAGGAAAA. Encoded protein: CASSPDWDRGGK. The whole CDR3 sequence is CASSPDWDRGGKLFF.

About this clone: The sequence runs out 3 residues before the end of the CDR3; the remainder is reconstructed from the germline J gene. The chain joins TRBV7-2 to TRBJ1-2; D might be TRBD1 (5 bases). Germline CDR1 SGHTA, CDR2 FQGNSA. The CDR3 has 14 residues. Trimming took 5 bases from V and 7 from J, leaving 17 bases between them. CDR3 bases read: TGTGCCAGCAGCCTTACTACAGGAGGCAGTGGC. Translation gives CASSLTTGGSG. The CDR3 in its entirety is CASSLTTGGSGYTF.

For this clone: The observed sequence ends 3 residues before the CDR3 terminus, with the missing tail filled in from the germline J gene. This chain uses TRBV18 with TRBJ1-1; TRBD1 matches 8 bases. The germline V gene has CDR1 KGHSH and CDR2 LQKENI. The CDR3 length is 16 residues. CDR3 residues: CASSLGSLPGQGEAFF. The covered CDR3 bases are TGTGCCAGCTCACTTGGGTCCCTTCCCGGACAGGGAGAA.

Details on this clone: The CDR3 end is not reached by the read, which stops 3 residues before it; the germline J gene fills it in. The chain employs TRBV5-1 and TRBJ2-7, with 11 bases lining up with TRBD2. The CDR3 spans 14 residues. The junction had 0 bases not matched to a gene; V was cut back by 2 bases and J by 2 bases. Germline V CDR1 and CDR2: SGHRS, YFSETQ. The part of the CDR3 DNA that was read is TGCGCCAGCAGCTTTAGCGGGAGGGCCTACGAG. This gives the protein CASSFSGRAYE. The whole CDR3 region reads CASSFSGRAYEQYF.

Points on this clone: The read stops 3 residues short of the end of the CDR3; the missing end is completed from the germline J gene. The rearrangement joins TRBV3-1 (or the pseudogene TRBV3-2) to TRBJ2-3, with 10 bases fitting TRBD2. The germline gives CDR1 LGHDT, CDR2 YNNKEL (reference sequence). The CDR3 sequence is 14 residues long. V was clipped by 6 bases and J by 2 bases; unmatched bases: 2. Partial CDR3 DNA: TGTGCCAGCAGACTAGCGGGATACACAGATACG. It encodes CASRLAGYTDT. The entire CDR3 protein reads CASRLAGYTDTQYF.

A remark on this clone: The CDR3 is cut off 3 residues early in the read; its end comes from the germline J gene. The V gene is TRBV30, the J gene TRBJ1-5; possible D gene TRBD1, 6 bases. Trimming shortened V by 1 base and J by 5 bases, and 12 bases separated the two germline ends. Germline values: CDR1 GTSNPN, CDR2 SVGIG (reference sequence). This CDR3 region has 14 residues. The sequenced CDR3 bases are TGTGCCTGGAGTGCCGGGGGGGCCTATCAGCCC. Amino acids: CAWSAGGAYQP. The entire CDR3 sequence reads CAWSAGGAYQPQHF.

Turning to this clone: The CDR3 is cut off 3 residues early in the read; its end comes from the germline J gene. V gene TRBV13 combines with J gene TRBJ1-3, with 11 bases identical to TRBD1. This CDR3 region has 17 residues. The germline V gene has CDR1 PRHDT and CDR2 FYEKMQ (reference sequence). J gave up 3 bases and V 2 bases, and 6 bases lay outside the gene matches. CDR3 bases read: TGTGCCAGCAGCTTATGGACAGGGGGCTTGTTTGGAAACACC. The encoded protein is CASSLWTGGLFGNT. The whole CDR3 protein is CASSLWTGGLFGNTIYF.

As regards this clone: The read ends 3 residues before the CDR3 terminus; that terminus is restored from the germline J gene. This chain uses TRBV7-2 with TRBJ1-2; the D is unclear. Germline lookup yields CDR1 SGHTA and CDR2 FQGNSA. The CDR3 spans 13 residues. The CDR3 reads CASSLNTGGGYTF. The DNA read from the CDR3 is TGTGCCAGCAGCTTAAACACGGGTGGCGGC.